The clone carrying this T cell receptor (beta chain) was seen at least ten times. Its antigen is unknown. V dropped 4 bases and J dropped 5; count of bases not matched to a gene: 13. Germline V gives CDR1 SGHRS, CDR2 YFSETQ. The CDR3 has 16 amino acids. The data belong to a study of identical twins. General observations from the study: Weaker excess twin sharing was observed in beta out-of-frame sequences. Fewer insertions marked abundant cord blood beta clonotypes; young adult naive trended weakly, memory not at all.

Unique molecular identifiers were present on the cDNA, and a universal primer site came from template switching. TCRdb re-derived calls from the 5' RACE reads in MiXCR, one entry per CDR3 protein. This table has roughly 150,000 distinct CDR3 sequences, around 3.5% appearing once. Each donor was a healthy Caucasian. The sample consisted of memory T cells sorted from blood. This sequence joins TRBV5-1 and TRBJ1-2; 8 nucleotides agree with TRBD1. This receptor was obtained from a man aged 18 to 29 in good health. The DNA of the CDR3 is TGCGCCAGCAGCCCGGGACAGGCGGGCGCGCTTTATGGCTACACCTTC. Amino acid sequence: CASSPGQAGALYGYTF.